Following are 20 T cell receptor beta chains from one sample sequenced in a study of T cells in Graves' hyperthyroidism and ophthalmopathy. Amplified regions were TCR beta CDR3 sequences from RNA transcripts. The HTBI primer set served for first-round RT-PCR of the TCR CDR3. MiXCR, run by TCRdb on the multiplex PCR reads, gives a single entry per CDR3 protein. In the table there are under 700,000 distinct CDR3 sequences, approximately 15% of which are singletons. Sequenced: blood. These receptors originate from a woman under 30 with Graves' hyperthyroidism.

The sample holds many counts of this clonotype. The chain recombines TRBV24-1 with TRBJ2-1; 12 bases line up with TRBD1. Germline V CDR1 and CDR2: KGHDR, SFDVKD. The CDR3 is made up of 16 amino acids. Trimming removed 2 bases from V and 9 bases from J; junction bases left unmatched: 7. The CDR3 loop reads CATSDSPGQGATEQFF. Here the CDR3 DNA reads TGTGCCACCAGTGATTCCCCGGGACAGGGGGCGACTGAGCAGTTCTTC.

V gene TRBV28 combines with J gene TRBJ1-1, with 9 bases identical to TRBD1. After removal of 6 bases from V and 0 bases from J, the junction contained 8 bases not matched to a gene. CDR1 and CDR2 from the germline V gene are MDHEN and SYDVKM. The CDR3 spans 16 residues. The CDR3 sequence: CASSGTGTGLNTEAFF. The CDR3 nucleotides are TGTGCCAGCAGCGGGACGGGGACAGGGCTGAACACTGAAGCTTTCTTT. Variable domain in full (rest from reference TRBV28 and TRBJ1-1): DVKVTQSSRYLVKRTGEKVFLECVQDMDHENMFWYRQDPGLGLRLIYFSYDVKMKEKGDIPEGYSVSREKKERFSLILESASTNQTSMYLCASSGTGTGLNTEAFFGQGTRLTVV.

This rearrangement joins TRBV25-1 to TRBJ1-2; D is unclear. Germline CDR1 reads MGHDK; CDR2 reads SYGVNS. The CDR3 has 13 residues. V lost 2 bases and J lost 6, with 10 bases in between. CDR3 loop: CASSERLQDGYTF. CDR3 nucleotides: TGTGCCAGCAGTGAACGGCTTCAAGATGGCTACACCTTC.

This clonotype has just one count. Written as DNA, the CDR3 is TGTGCCACCAGCAGCTTGGACCAGGCTAGCACAGATACGCAGTATTTT. Protein sequence: CATSSLDQASTDTQYF. V gene TRBV15 combines with J gene TRBJ2-3; D call uncertain. The CDR3 runs 16 residues. In germline, CDR1 is LNHNV, CDR2 YYDKDF (reference sequence). Deletions cut 3 bases from V and 0 bases from J, with 13 bases between. Combining the CDR3 with reference TRBV15 and TRBJ2-3 gives the whole variable domain DAMVIQNPRYQVTQFGKPVTLSCSQTLNHNVMYWYQQKSSQAPKLLFHYYDKDFNNEADTPDNFQSRRPNTSFCFLDIRSPGLGDTAMYLCATSSLDQASTDTQYFGPGTRLTVL.

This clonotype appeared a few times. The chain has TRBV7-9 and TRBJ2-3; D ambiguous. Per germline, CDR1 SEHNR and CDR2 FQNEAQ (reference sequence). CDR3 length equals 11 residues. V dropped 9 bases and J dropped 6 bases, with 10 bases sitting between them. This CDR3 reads CASTPLDTQYF. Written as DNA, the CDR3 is TGTGCCAGTACCCCCCTCGATACGCAGTATTTT.

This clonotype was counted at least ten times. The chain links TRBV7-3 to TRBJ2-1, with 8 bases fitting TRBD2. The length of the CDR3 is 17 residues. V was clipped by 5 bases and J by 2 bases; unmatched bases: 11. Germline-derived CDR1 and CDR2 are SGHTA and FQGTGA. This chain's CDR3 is CASSQSRGLGAYNEQFF. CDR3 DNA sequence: TGTGCCAGCAGCCAATCCCGGGGACTAGGGGCCTACAATGAGCAGTTCTTC.

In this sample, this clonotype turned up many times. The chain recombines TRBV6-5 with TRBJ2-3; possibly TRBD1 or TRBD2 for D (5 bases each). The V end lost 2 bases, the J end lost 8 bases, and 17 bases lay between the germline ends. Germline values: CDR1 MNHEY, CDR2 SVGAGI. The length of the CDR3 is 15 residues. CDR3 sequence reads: CASSYDNRVGTTQYF. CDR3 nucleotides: TGTGCCAGCAGTTACGACAATAGGGTGGGGACTACGCAGTATTTT.

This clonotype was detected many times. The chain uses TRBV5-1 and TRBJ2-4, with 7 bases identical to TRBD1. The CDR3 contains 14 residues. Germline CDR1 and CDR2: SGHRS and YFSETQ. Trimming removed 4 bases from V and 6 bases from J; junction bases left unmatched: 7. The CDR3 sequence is CASSPGQAGNIQYF. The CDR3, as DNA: TGCGCCAGCAGCCCCGGACAGGCAGGAAACATTCAGTACTTC.

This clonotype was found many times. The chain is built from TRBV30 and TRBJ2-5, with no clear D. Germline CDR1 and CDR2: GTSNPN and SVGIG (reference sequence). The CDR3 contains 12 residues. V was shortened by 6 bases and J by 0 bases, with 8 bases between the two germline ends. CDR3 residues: CACCGNQETQYF. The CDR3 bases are TGTGCCTGTTGCGGAAACCAAGAGACCCAGTACTTC.

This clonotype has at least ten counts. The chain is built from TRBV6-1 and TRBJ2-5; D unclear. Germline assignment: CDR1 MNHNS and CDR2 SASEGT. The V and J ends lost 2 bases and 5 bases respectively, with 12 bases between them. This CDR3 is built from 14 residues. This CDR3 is CASSENSGWETQYF. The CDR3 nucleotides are TGTGCCAGCAGTGAAAACAGTGGGTGGGAGACCCAGTACTTC.

The CDR3 coding sequence is TGTGCCAGCAGCTGGGGACAGGGGTCGCATCAGCCCCAGCATTTT. Translation: CASSWGQGSHQPQHF. This chain uses TRBV5-8 with TRBJ1-5; 10 bases fit TRBD1. Germline V gives CDR1 SGHTS, CDR2 YDEGEE. This CDR3 is 15 amino acids long. After removal of 3 bases from V and 5 bases from J, the junction contained 5 bases not matched to a gene.

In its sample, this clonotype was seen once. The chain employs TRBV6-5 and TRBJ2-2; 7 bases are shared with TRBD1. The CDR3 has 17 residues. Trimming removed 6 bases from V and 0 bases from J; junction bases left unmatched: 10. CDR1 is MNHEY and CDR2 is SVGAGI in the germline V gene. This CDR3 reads CASSLPWDSANTGELFF. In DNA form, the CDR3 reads TGTGCCAGCAGCTTACCTTGGGACAGCGCGAACACCGGGGAGCTGTTTTTT.

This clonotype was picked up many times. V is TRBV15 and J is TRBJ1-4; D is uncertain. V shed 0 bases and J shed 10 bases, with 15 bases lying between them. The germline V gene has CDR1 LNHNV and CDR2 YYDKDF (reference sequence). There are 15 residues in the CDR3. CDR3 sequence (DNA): TGTGCCACCAGCAGAGATGTGGCCCCTACGGTAAAACTGTTTTTT. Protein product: CATSRDVAPTVKLFF.

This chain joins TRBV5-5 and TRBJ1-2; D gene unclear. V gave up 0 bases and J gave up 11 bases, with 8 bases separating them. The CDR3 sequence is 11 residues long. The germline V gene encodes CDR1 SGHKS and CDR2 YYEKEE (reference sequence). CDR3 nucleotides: TGTGCCAGCAGCTTGGACAGAATGTACACCTTC. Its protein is CASSLDRMYTF. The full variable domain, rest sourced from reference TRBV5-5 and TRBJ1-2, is DAGVTQSPTHLIKTRGQQVTLRCSPISGHKSVSWYQQVLGQGPQFIFQYYEKEERGRGNFPDRFSARQFPNYSSELNVNALLLGDSALYLCASSLDRMYTFGSGTRLTVV.

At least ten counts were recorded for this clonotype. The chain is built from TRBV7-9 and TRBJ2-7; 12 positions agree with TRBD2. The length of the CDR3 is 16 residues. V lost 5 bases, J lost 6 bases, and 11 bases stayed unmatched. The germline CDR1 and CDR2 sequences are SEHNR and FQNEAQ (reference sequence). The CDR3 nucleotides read TGTGCCAGCAGCCTGTCGACTAGCGGGAGATTCTCCGAGCAGTACTTC. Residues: CASSLSTSGRFSEQYF.

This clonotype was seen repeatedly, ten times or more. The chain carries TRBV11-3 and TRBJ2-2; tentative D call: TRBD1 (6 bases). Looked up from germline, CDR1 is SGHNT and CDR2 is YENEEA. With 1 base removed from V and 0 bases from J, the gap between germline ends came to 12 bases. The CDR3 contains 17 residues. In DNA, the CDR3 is TGTGCCAGCAGCTTAGTGGCCGGGACAACGAACACCGGGGAGCTGTTTTTT. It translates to CASSLVAGTTNTGELFF. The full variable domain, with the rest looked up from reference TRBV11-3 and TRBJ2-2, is EAGVVQSPRYKIIEKKQPVAFWCNPISGHNTLYWYLQNLGQGPELLIRYENEEAVDDSQLPKDRFSAERLKGVDSTLKIQPAELGDSAVYLCASSLVAGTTNTGELFFGEGSRLTVL.

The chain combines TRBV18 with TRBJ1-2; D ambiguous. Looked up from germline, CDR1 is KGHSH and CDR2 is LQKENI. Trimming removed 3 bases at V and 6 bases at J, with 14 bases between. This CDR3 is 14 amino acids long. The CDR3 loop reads CASSPATYADGYTF. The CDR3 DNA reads TGTGCCAGCTCACCGGCCACTTACGCGGATGGCTACACCTTC.

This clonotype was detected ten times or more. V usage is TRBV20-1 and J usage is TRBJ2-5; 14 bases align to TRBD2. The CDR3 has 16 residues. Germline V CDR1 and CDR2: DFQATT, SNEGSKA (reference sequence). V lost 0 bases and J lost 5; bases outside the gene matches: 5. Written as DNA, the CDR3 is TGCAGTGCTAGAGATCCGGGACTAGCGGGAGTGGAGACCCAGTACTTC. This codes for CSARDPGLAGVETQYF.

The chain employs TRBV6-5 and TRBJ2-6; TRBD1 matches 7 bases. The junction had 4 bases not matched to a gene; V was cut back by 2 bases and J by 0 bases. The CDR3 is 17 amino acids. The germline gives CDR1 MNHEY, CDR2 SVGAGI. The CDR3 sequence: CASSYDRVYSGANVLTF. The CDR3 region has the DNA TGTGCCAGCAGTTACGACAGGGTTTACTCTGGGGCCAACGTCCTGACTTTC.

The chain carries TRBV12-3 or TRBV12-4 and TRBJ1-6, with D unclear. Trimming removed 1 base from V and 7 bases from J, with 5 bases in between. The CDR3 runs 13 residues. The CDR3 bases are TGTGCCAGCAGTTTAGACCAGAATTCACCCCTCCACTTT. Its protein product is CASSLDQNSPLHF.